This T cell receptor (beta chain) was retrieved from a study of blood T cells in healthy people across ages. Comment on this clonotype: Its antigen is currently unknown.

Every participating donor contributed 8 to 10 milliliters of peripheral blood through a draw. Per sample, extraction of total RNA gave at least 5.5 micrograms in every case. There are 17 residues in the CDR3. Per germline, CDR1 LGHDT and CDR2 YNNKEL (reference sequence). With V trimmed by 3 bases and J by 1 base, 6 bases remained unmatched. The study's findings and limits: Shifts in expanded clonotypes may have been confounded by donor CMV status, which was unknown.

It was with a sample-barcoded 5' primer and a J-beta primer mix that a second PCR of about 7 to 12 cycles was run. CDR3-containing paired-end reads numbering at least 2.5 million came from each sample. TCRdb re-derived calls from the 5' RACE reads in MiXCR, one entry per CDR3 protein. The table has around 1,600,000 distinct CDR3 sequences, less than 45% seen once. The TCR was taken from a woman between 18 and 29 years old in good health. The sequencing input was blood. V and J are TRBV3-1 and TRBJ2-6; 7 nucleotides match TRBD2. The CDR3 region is CASSHNGGTSGANVLTF. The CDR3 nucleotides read TGTGCCAGCAGCCATAACGGGGGGACTTCTGGGGCCAACGTCCTGACTTTC.